These 5 T cell receptor beta chains share one sample of origin, sequenced in a study of T cell responses to AZD1222 COVID-19 vaccine. Data came from immunoSEQ multiplex PCR; TCRdb stores just in-frame clones and leaves some out. The profile shows around 88,000 clones, approximately 91% of them singletons. This sample comprised peripheral blood, obtained on day 0 of AZD1222 vaccination. These TCRs come from an adult in good health.

Of note for this clone: The same CDR3 arises from other DNA sequences in this sample as well. The J gene is TRBJ1-1, the V gene TRBV7-9; D possibly corresponds to TRBD1 (6 bases). Trimming took off 5 bases at V and 0 bases at J, with 13 bases between the two ends. Germline CDR1 SEHNR, CDR2 FQNEAQ (reference sequence). This CDR3 spans 15 amino acids. CDR3 nucleotide sequence: TGTGCCAGCAGCCCGAAGGACAGATTGAACACTGAAGCTTTCTTT. Its protein is CASSPKDRLNTEAFF.

V gene TRBV6-5 combines with J gene TRBJ2-7, with 10 nucleotides matching TRBD1. CDR1 MNHEY and CDR2 SVGAGI come from the germline V gene. This CDR3 has 16 residues. V shed 4 bases, J shed 0 bases, and the junction held 6 bases outside the gene matches. The CDR3, as DNA: TGTGCCAGCAGTTTGACAGGGGGCGGATTCTCCTACGAGCAGTACTTC. It specifies CASSLTGGGFSYEQYF.

About this clone itself: Because the CDR3 is missing its conserved closing phenylalanine or tryptophan, this is likely a read error. The chain has TRBV4-3 and TRBJ1-2; weak D call: TRBD1 (6 bases). Germline V lookup: CDR1 LGHNA, CDR2 YSLEER. This CDR3 has 13 amino acids. V lost 0 bases and J lost 6, with 8 bases in between. In nucleotides, the CDR3 is TGCGCCAGCAGCCAAGACAGGGGAGATGGCTACACCCTC. It encodes CASSQDRGDGYTL.

The chain employs TRBV5-1 and TRBJ1-4; D unresolved. Per the germline V gene, CDR1 is SGHRS and CDR2 is YFSETQ. The CDR3 is made up of 11 amino acids. V was trimmed by 5 bases and J by 10 bases, leaving 9 bases between them. In DNA, the CDR3 is TGCGCCAGCAGAGGTGAGGGAAAACTGTTTTTT. Translation: CASRGEGKLFF.

The rearrangement joins TRBV6-2 or TRBV6-3 to TRBJ2-1, with D perhaps assigned TRBD1 or TRBD2 (6 bases each). Germline V gene data show CDR1 as MNHEY and CDR2 as SVGEGT. V lost 7 bases and J 3 bases, leaving 19 bases between the germline ends. The CDR3 contains 16 residues. CDR3 amino acids: CASTPWGAALYNEQFF. CDR3 nucleotides: TGTGCCAGCACCCCCTGGGGGGCAGCCCTCTACAATGAGCAGTTCTTC.